Below, 28 T cell receptor beta chains from the same sample are listed, as sequenced in a study of T cell responses to AZD1222 COVID-19 vaccine. TCRdb keeps only in-frame clones here, not all; method: immunoSEQ multiplex PCR. This table has about 100,000 clones, about 86% appearing once. The material was peripheral blood, obtained on day 0 of AZD1222 vaccination. The receptors come from an adult in good health.

The table lists this clone with a few counts. The chain is built from TRBV19 and TRBJ1-2; a weak D match, TRBD1 (6 bases). Trimming pared 10 bases from V and 4 bases from J, leaving 13 bases between. The CDR3 loop spans 12 amino acids. CDR1 is LNHDA, CDR2 SQIVND, per germline (reference sequence). CDR3 sequence reads: CATKDSFYGYTF. In DNA, the CDR3 is TGTGCCACTAAGGACAGCTTCTATGGCTACACCTTC.

The rearrangement joins TRBV28 to TRBJ2-7; D perhaps matches TRBD2 (5 bases). Trimming pared 4 bases from V and 0 bases from J, leaving 10 bases between. Germline V gene lookup returns CDR1 MDHEN and CDR2 SYDVKM. The CDR3 totals 14 residues. CDR3 sequence: CASSSPLVSYEQYF. The DNA for the CDR3 is TGTGCCAGCAGTTCCCCACTAGTCTCCTACGAGCAGTACTTC.

This clone came up once. Other DNA sequences in the sample encode the same CDR3. The chain carries TRBV2 and TRBJ1-1; D unresolved. V was shortened by 6 bases and J by 1 base, with 3 bases between the two germline ends. This CDR3 is 11 amino acids long. In germline, CDR1 is SNHLY, CDR2 FYNNEI. CDR3 region: CASRRNTEAFF. CDR3 nucleotide sequence: TGTGCCAGCAGAAGGAACACTGAAGCTTTCTTT.

This chain connects TRBV18 to TRBJ2-2; D remains unclear. CDR1 KGHSH and CDR2 LQKENI come from the germline V gene. The CDR3 has 14 residues. V lost 3 bases, J lost 5 bases, and 10 bases lay in between. CDR3 loop: CASSPVRSTGELFF. The CDR3 coding sequence is TGTGCCAGCTCACCGGTACGGTCGACCGGGGAGCTGTTTTTT.

V and J are TRBV7-6 and TRBJ2-5, with D tentatively TRBD1 or TRBD2 (5 bases each). Trimming stripped 5 bases from V and 5 bases from J, with 24 bases between. The germline V gene encodes CDR1 SGHVS and CDR2 FNYEAQ. The CDR3 contains 17 residues. The CDR3, as DNA: TGTGCCAGCAGCACCCGACGACCGGGACGGTTAGCGGAGACCCAGTACTTC. Amino acids: CASSTRRPGRLAETQYF.

This clone was seen a few times. This rearrangement joins TRBV13 to TRBJ2-2, with 7 bases lining up with TRBD1. The CDR3 runs 16 residues. V lost 3 bases, J lost 5 bases, and 9 bases stayed unmatched. Germline CDR1 is PRHDT and CDR2 is FYEKMQ (reference sequence). The CDR3 is CASSFRRGRGTGELFF. The CDR3 region has the DNA TGTGCCAGCAGCTTCAGAAGGGGGCGCGGTACCGGGGAGCTGTTTTTT.

The chain combines TRBV30 with TRBJ1-4, with D maybe TRBD1 (5 bases). V lost 0 bases and J 10 bases, leaving 12 bases between the germline ends. The CDR3 has 13 residues. Germline V gene lookup returns CDR1 GTSNPN and CDR2 SVGIG (reference sequence). The CDR3 sequence: CAWSVGLGGKLFF. The CDR3 region has the DNA TGTGCCTGGAGTGTGGGACTCGGCGGAAAACTGTTTTTT.

The chain has TRBV7-9 and TRBJ1-3; no reliable D call. Germline V gene sequence: CDR1 SEHNR, CDR2 FQNEAQ (reference sequence). The CDR3 covers 15 residues. Trimming took 5 bases from V and 7 from J, leaving 18 bases between them. The CDR3 DNA sequence: TGTGCCAGCAGCGGGTGGGGTATCGGAACGAACACCATATATTTT. As protein: CASSGWGIGTNTIYF.

The chain recombines TRBV19 with TRBJ1-5; TRBD1 aligns across 8 bases. The germline gives CDR1 LNHDA, CDR2 SQIVND (reference sequence). The trim removed 8 bases at V and 7 bases at J, leaving 13 bases unmatched. The CDR3 sequence is 15 residues long. The DNA of the CDR3 is TGTGCCAGTTCCGGGACAGGCCGGGGGGGGCAGCCCCAGCATTTT. Amino acids: CASSGTGRGGQPQHF.

The V gene is TRBV7-9, the J gene TRBJ2-7; D possibly corresponds to TRBD1 (5 bases). Germline loops: CDR1 SEHNR, CDR2 FQNEAQ (reference sequence). Trimming pared 4 bases from V and 3 bases from J, leaving 16 bases between. The CDR3 runs 15 residues. The DNA of the CDR3 is TGTGCCAGCAGCTCAAGACAGCTGTTGGACTACGAGCAGTACTTC. It codes for CASSSRQLLDYEQYF. Filled out from reference TRBV7-9 and TRBJ2-7, the complete variable domain reads DTGVSQNPRHKITKRGQNVTFRCDPISEHNRLYWYRQTLGQGPEFLTYFQNEAQLEKSRLLSDRFSAERPKGSFSTLEIQRTEQGDSAMYLCASSSRQLLDYEQYFGPGTRLTVT.

CDR3 sequence: CASSFVNTEAFF. The CDR3 DNA sequence: TGTGCCAGTAGTTTCGTGAACACTGAAGCTTTCTTT. The rearrangement uses TRBV19 and TRBJ1-1; D is ambiguous. In germline, CDR1 is LNHDA, CDR2 SQIVND (reference sequence). Trimming left V 5 bases short and J 0 bases short, with 4 bases between. The CDR3 is 12 residues long.

The V gene is TRBV11-2, the J gene TRBJ1-3, with a tentative D call TRBD1 (5 bases). The CDR3 length is 14 residues. V lost 5 bases to trimming and J lost 0 bases, with 8 bases between them. Per germline, CDR1 SGHAT and CDR2 FQNNGV. The CDR3 loop reads CASSGQTSGNTIYF. The CDR3 DNA reads as TGTGCCAGCAGCGGACAAACCTCTGGAAACACCATATATTTT.

The chain recombines TRBV11-2 with TRBJ2-3, with 10 bases fitting TRBD2. The trim removed 5 bases at V and 3 bases at J, leaving 8 bases unmatched. Germline V lookup: CDR1 SGHAT, CDR2 FQNNGV. The CDR3 totals 16 residues. In nucleotides, the CDR3 is TGTGCCAGCAGCACACTTCTAGCGGGAGAGACAGATACGCAGTATTTT. Its translation is CASSTLLAGETDTQYF.

In its sample, this clone was seen once. The chain has TRBV18 and TRBJ1-3; D gene ambiguous. The V end lost 4 bases, the J end lost 1 base, and 8 bases lay between the germline ends. This CDR3 comprises 14 residues. Germline V gene sequence: CDR1 KGHSH, CDR2 LQKENI. CDR3 nucleotides: TGTGCCAGCTCACTCAAGGAATCTGGAAACACCATATATTTT. Its translation: CASSLKESGNTIYF.

The CDR3 nucleotides read TGTGCCAGCAGCTTGGGGTCGGGGAACGAGCAGTACTTC. It encodes CASSLGSGNEQYF. The rearrangement uses TRBV7-7 and TRBJ2-7, with TRBD2 as a possible D gene (5 bases). The germline V and J ends were trimmed by 3 bases and 5 bases, with 11 bases remaining between them. CDR3 length equals 13 residues. Germline V gene data show CDR1 as SSHAT and CDR2 as FNYEAQ (reference sequence).

The gene calls are TRBV4-1 and TRBJ2-2, with 10 nucleotides matching TRBD2. From germline, CDR1 is MGHRA and CDR2 YSYEKL. J lost 6 bases, V lost 9 bases, and 13 bases had no gene match. The CDR3 extends over 16 amino acids. The CDR3: CASRAGLAGAPGELFF. In DNA form, the CDR3 reads TGCGCCAGTCGTGCCGGGCTAGCGGGAGCCCCCGGGGAGCTGTTTTTT.

The V gene is TRBV5-1, the J gene TRBJ2-7, with TRBD1 matching 10 bases. Germline loops: CDR1 SGHRS, CDR2 YFSETQ. V trimming: 9 bases; J trimming: 5 bases; junction bases outside the gene matches: 26. CDR3 length: 19 residues. CDR3 DNA: TGCGCCATTAACGTCAAACCGGGACAGGGGTTAGGTCCCCGAAACGAGCAGTACTTC. It codes for CAINVKPGQGLGPRNEQYF.

This rearrangement joins TRBV7-9 to TRBJ2-7; no reliable D call. The length of the CDR3 is 16 residues. The germline V gene encodes CDR1 SEHNR and CDR2 FQNEAQ (reference sequence). V was cut by 5 bases and J by 5 bases, with 22 bases left in between. CDR3 sequence: CASSPLPDLRVNEQYF. The CDR3 bases are TGTGCCAGCAGCCCCCTCCCGGACCTTCGGGTAAACGAGCAGTACTTC.

This rearrangement joins TRBV4-3 to TRBJ2-2; no clear D gene. CDR1 and CDR2 (germline): LGHNA, YSLEER. The CDR3 has 14 residues. Deletions cut 0 bases from V and 6 bases from J, with 8 bases between. The CDR3 here is CASSQEAGPGELFF. DNA for the CDR3: TGCGCCAGCAGCCAAGAAGCCGGTCCCGGGGAGCTGTTTTTT.

This chain joins TRBV12-3 or TRBV12-4 and TRBJ1-4; TRBD1 might be the D (5 bases). The CDR3 sequence is 12 residues long. The V and J ends lost 8 bases and 7 bases respectively, with 11 bases between them. The CDR3 nucleotides are TGTGCCAGCCGGCCCGGGGGTGAAAAACTGTTTTTT. Amino acids: CASRPGGEKLFF.

In DNA, the CDR3 is TGTGCCAGCAGTTTGGGGACAGGGGGCTTGAACACTGAAGCTTTCTTT. Amino acids: CASSLGTGGLNTEAFF. V gene TRBV27 combines with J gene TRBJ1-1; 12 nucleotides agree with TRBD1. V was pared by 3 bases and J by 0 bases, with 2 bases of the junction left unmatched. The germline CDR1 and CDR2 sequences are MNHEY and SMNVEV (reference sequence). The CDR3 sequence is 16 residues long.

The chain uses TRBV4-1 and TRBJ2-5; TRBD2 aligns across 9 bases. Germline V lookup: CDR1 MGHRA, CDR2 YSYEKL. Germline trimming cut 2 bases from V and 2 bases from J; bases unmatched to any gene: 9. The CDR3 spans 17 residues. The CDR3 region is CASSQLGSGRSQETQYF. The CDR3 DNA is TGCGCCAGCAGCCAATTGGGTAGCGGGAGATCTCAAGAGACCCAGTACTTC.

V and J are TRBV2 and TRBJ1-1, with a tentative D call TRBD1 (5 bases). Trimming took off 5 bases at V and 0 bases at J, with 19 bases between the two ends. The length of the CDR3 is 17 residues. Germline CDR1 and CDR2: SNHLY and FYNNEI. The CDR3 DNA reads TGTGCCAGCAGTCCTCAGTCGTTGGGGGAGGTGAACACTGAAGCTTTCTTT. It specifies CASSPQSLGEVNTEAFF.

The genes are TRBV5-1 and TRBJ2-7; possible D gene TRBD2, 7 bases. CDR1 and CDR2 (germline): SGHRS, YFSETQ. CDR3 length: 19 residues. V lost 0 bases to trimming and J lost 2 bases, with 24 bases between them. CDR3 amino acids: CASSLAWGAPSGDTYEQYF. In nucleotides, the CDR3 is TGCGCCAGCAGCTTGGCTTGGGGGGCGCCTAGCGGAGATACCTACGAGCAGTACTTC. The whole variable domain, filled in from reference TRBV5-1 and TRBJ2-7, reads KAGVTQTPRYLIKTRGQQVTLSCSPISGHRSVSWYQQTPGQGLQFLFEYFSETQRNKGNFPGRFSGRQFSNSRSEMNVSTLELGDSALYLCASSLAWGAPSGDTYEQYFGPGTRLTVT.

This clone was picked up a small number of times. This chain links TRBV7-2 with TRBJ1-6; D unclear. Trimming cost V 5 bases and J 9 bases, with 11 bases left between them. Germline V CDR1 and CDR2: SGHTA, FQGNSA. The CDR3 loop spans 13 amino acids. The CDR3 region is CASSLDISSPLHF. As DNA, the CDR3 is TGTGCCAGCAGCCTTGACATAAGTTCACCCCTCCACTTT.

This sequence joins TRBV12-3 or TRBV12-4 and TRBJ1-1, with 8 bases that match TRBD1. This CDR3 comprises 13 residues. Unmatched junction bases numbered 6, after V lost 2 bases and J lost 10 bases. The CDR3 nucleotides read TGTGCCAGCAGTTTACAGGGGGCGAGGGGAGCTTTCTTT. Protein product: CASSLQGARGAFF.

The chain uses TRBV5-6 and TRBJ1-1; D not certain. Germline V gene lookup returns CDR1 SGHDT and CDR2 YYEEEE. Trimming took 2 bases from V and 4 from J, leaving 12 bases between them. The CDR3 is made up of 14 amino acids. CDR3 in amino acids: CASSFSGGGTEAFF. CDR3 DNA: TGTGCCAGCAGCTTTTCCGGAGGCGGCACTGAAGCTTTCTTT.

The CDR3 spells CASQGLLNTEAFF. The CDR3 coding sequence is TGTGCCAGCCAGGGACTGCTCAACACTGAAGCTTTCTTT. V and J are TRBV6-5 and TRBJ1-1; tentative D call: TRBD1 (5 bases). Deletions cut 8 bases from V and 2 bases from J, with 12 bases between. The CDR3 sequence is 13 residues long. Germline loops: CDR1 MNHEY, CDR2 SVGAGI.